A selection of T cell receptor beta chains follows, all from one sample in a study of cytomegalovirus exposure and HLA in healthy donors. Sequencing was performed with immunoSEQ multiplex PCR; in TCRdb, only in-frame clones are kept and a portion is missing. The profile shows about 170,000 clones, roughly 81% of them singletons. Material: PBMCs. The receptors shown here come from a young man in good health and CMV-seropositive. Both conserved end residues are part of each CDR3. A D gene is named only where the DNA matches it firmly. For some rows the clone size is stated as once, few or many, or as a class when expanded; others skip it.

v_gene	j_gene	d_gene	abundance	CDR3nt	CDR3aa
TRBV19	TRBJ1-5	-	-	TGTGCCAGTAGTTCCTTTCGGGTAGGTCATCAGCCCCAGCATTTT	CASSSFRVGHQPQHF
TRBV15	TRBJ2-5	TRBD2	few	TGTGCCACCAGCAGAGATAGCGGGGGGGCCGAGACCCAGTACTTC	CATSRDSGGAETQYF
TRBV7-2	TRBJ2-7	TRBD2	-	TGTGCCAGCAGCCAAGGTGGGGGGGCCTACGAGCAGTACTTC	CASSQGGGAYEQYF
TRBV6-1	TRBJ2-7	-	-	TGTGCCAGCAGTGACTTTGGGGCCGCCTACGAGCAGTACTTC	CASSDFGAAYEQYF
TRBV5-1	TRBJ1-2	-	few	TGCGCCAGCAGCTTCCGACAGGACTATGGCTACACCTTC	CASSFRQDYGYTF
TRBV2	TRBJ2-1	TRBD2	-	TGTGCCAGCAGTGAAGCCGGCGGGGGGGCCAATGAGCAGTTCTTC	CASSEAGGGANEQFF
TRBV4-1	TRBJ2-2	-	-	TGCGCCAGCAGCCACTATGGACAGAACACCGGGGAGCTGTTTTTT	CASSHYGQNTGELFF
TRBV4-3	TRBJ1-5	-	-	TGCGCCAGCAGCCAAGGACAGAATAGCAATCAGCCCCAGCATTTT	CASSQGQNSNQPQHF
TRBV25-1	TRBJ2-2	-	few	TGTGCCAGCAGTAGGGTAGGAGGCACCGGGGAGCTGTTTTTT	CASSRVGGTGELFF
TRBV5-4	TRBJ2-6	-	-	TGTGCCAGCAGCTTGGGGTCCAACGCTCCAGGGGCCAACGGCCTGACTTTC	CASSLGSNAPGANGLTF
TRBV6-5	TRBJ1-1	-	-	TGTGCCAGCAGTGGGGGGTCATTCGAAGCTTTCTTT	CASSGGSFEAFF
TRBV30	TRBJ1-5	-	-	TGTGCCTGGAGTGTGGGCGGGGATCAGCCCCAGCATTTT	CAWSVGGDQPQHF
TRBV5-6	TRBJ2-7	-	-	TGTGCCAGCAGCTTGCTCCACGAGCAGTACTTC	CASSLLHEQYF
TRBV19	TRBJ2-1	TRBD2	-	TGTGCCAGTAGCCCCAGCGGGGACCTCTCCTACAATGAGCAGTTCTTC	CASSPSGDLSYNEQFF
TRBV30	TRBJ1-5	TRBD1	few	TGTGCCTGGGACAGGGGAGATAGCAATCAGCCCCAGCATTTT	CAWDRGDSNQPQHF
TRBV4-3	TRBJ2-5	TRBD2	-	TGCGCCAGCAGCCAAGGGGCTAGCGGGCAGACCCAGTACTTC	CASSQGASGQTQYF
TRBV7-3	TRBJ2-5	TRBD2	-	TGTGCCAGCAGCTTAACGGGGCTAGCGGGGGGGCGGGAGACCCAGTACTTC	CASSLTGLAGGRETQYF
TRBV9	TRBJ2-5	-	once	TGTGCCAGCAGCCCAAGCGGTTTTAAACAAGAGACCCAGTACTTC	CASSPSGFKQETQYF
TRBV5-8	TRBJ2-1	TRBD2	-	TGTGCCAGCAGCCTGGGGGTAGCGGGGGTTTCCTACAATGAGCAGTTCTTC	CASSLGVAGVSYNEQFF
TRBV9	TRBJ2-1	TRBD1	-	TGTGCCAGCAGCCCCGGGACAGGGGCCGGGAATGAGCAGTTCTTC	CASSPGTGAGNEQFF
TRBV4-1	TRBJ2-5	TRBD2	-	TGCGCCAGCAGCCAAGATCAGGTCGCTAGCGGCCAAGAGACCCAGTACTTC	CASSQDQVASGQETQYF